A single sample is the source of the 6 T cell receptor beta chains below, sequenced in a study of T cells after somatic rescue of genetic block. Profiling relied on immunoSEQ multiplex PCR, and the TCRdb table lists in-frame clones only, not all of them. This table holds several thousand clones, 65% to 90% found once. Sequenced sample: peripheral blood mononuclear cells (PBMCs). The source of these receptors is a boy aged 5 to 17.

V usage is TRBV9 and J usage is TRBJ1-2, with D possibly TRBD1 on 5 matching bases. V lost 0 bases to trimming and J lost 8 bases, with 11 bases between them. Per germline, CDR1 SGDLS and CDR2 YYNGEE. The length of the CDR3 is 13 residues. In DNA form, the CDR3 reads TGTGCCAGCAGCGTAGACCAGGGCGGAGGCTACACCTTC. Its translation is CASSVDQGGGYTF.

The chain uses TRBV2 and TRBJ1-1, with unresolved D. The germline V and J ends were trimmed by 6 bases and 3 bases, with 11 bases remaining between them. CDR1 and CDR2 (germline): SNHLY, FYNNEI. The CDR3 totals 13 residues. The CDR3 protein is CASRRTRDTEAFF. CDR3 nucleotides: TGTGCCAGCAGGAGAACCCGGGACACTGAAGCTTTCTTT.

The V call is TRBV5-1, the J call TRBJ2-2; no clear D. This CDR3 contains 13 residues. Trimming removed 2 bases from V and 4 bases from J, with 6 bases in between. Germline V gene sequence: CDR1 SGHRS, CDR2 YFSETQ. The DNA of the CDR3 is TGCGCCAGCAGCTTCTTGGGCACCGGGGAGCTGTTTTTT. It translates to CASSFLGTGELFF.

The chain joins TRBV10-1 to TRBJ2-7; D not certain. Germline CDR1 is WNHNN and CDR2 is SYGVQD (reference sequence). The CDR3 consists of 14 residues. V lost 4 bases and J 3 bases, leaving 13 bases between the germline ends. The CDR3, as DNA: TGCGCCAGCAGTGCTGGGGTCCAAGGCTACGAGCAGTACTTC. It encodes CASSAGVQGYEQYF.

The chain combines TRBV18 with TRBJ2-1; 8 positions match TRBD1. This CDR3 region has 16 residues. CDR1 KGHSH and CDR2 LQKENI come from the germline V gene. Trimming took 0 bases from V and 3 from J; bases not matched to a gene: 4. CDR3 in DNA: TGTGCCAGCTCACCACCCCGGGACAGGAGCTACAATGAGCAGTTCTTC. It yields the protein CASSPPRDRSYNEQFF.

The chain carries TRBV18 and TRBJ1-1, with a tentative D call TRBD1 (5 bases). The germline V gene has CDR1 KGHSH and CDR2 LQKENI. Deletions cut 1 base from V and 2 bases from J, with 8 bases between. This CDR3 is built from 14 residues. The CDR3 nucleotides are TGTGCCAGCTCACCACAGGGGTTAAACACTGAAGCTTTCTTT. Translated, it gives CASSPQGLNTEAFF.